The rows below give T cell receptor beta chains drawn from one sample of a study of T-cell reconstitution after alpha-beta-depleted transplantation in children. TCRdb re-derived calls from the PCR reads in MiXCR, one entry per CDR3 protein. The sample shows over 200,000 distinct CDR3 sequences, roughly 8.3% of them seen only once. Sequencing used PBMCs, mostly from graft donor cells, obtained 360 days after TCRalphabeta/CD19-depleted stem cell transplant. Receptors were obtained from a male patient aged 2 to 9 who had a stem cell transplant for acute myeloid leukemia, so the T cells may come from the graft donor. CDR3s include the opening cysteine and the closing phenylalanine or tryptophan. A D gene is named only where the DNA matches it firmly. Clone size appears in some rows only: once, few, many, or a class for an expanded clone.

TRBV5-1	TRBJ1-2	-	many	TGCGCCAGCAGCGAACAGACAGTTAACTATGGCTACACCTTC	CASSEQTVNYGYTF
TRBV29-1	TRBJ1-1	-	few	TGCAGCGTGCTCCCGGGACTTTCGAACACTGAAGCTTTCTTT	CSVLPGLSNTEAFF
TRBV11-1	TRBJ2-5	TRBD2	few	TGTGCCAGCAGCCCCGATGGGACTAGCCACCCGGGGGAGACCCAGTACTTC	CASSPDGTSHPGETQYF
TRBV6-1	TRBJ2-3	TRBD1	few	TGTGCCAGCAGCCCTGACAGGGGAAGAGGGTTGGGGTATTTT	CASSPDRGRGLGYF
TRBV25-1	TRBJ2-7	-	few	TGTGCCAGCAGTGAATGGAGGGGACAGCGCACCTACGAGCAGTACTTC	CASSEWRGQRTYEQYF
TRBV21-1	TRBJ2-6	-	few	TGTGCCAGCAGCAACGGAGGGATAGGGGCCAACGTCCTGACTTTC	CASSNGGIGANVLTF
TRBV30	TRBJ2-1	-	once	TGTGCCTGGAGTGTACAAAACACGGATGAGCAGTTCTTC	CAWSVQNTDEQFF
TRBV24-1	TRBJ2-2	-	many	TGTGCCACCAGTGATTTGTCGTTTACAGGGCCGAACACCGGGGAGCTGTTTTTT	CATSDLSFTGPNTGELFF
TRBV11-2	TRBJ2-7	TRBD2	-	TGTGCCAGCAGCTCGGGGGGTGGGCTAGCGGGAGGAAACAACGAGCAGTACTTC	CASSSGGGLAGGNNEQYF
TRBV28	TRBJ1-2	TRBD1	many	TGTGCCAGCAGATCACAGGGGGCTCGGGGCTACACCTTC	CASRSQGARGYTF
TRBV3-1	TRBJ2-1	-	-	TGTGCCAGCGGGAATAGAGGACAGAGCGATGAGCAGTTCTTC	CASGNRGQSDEQFF
TRBV5-6	TRBJ1-5	-	few	TGTGCCAGCAGCATTACAGGGAGAAATCAGCCCCAGCATTTT	CASSITGRNQPQHF
TRBV5-1	TRBJ1-4	TRBD1	-	TGCGCCAGCAGCTTGGACTTTAGGGACAGGGGGCCCGGGGAAAAACTGTTTTTT	CASSLDFRDRGPGEKLFF
TRBV7-9	TRBJ1-1	-	many	TGTGCCAGCAGCTTTTTTGGGGGGAACACTGAAGCTTTCTTT	CASSFFGGNTEAFF
TRBV5-1	TRBJ2-1	-	-	TGCGCCAGCAGCTTGTTGTTTAGCGGCTACAATGAGCAGTTCTTC	CASSLLFSGYNEQFF
TRBV4-3	TRBJ2-7	-	few	TGCGCCAGCAGCCAAGGAGGGAGCGACGAGCAGTACTTC	CASSQGGSDEQYF
TRBV10-3	TRBJ2-5	-	many	TGTGCCATCAGTGCCCGGGAGGAGACCCAGTACTTC	CAISAREETQYF
TRBV7-9	TRBJ1-5	-	-	TGTGCCAGCAGCTTAGCTACGGATAGCAATCAGCCCCAGCATTTT	CASSLATDSNQPQHF
TRBV4-2	TRBJ1-3	-	many	TGTGCCAGCAGCCAACCCGGGACACCGAGCTCTGGAAACACCATATATTTT	CASSQPGTPSSGNTIYF
TRBV4-2	TRBJ1-1	TRBD1	many	TGTGCCAGCAGCCAAAGGAGGGGGACAGGGTCTATGAACACTGAAGCTTTCTTT	CASSQRRGTGSMNTEAFF
TRBV15	TRBJ2-7	TRBD1	few	TGTGCCACCAGCCGGATTGACAGGGAACACGAGCAGTACTTC	CATSRIDREHEQYF
TRBV7-2	TRBJ2-3	-	many	TGTGCCAGCAGCAAGAGAGCTGGGTTACTCAGCACAGATACGCAGTATTTT	CASSKRAGLLSTDTQYF
TRBV12-3/TRBV12-4	TRBJ2-1	TRBD2	few	TGTGCCAGCATCCCGACTAGCGGAATTTACAATGAGCAGTTCTTC	CASIPTSGIYNEQFF
TRBV20-1	TRBJ2-7	-	many	TGCAGTGCTAGAGGGTCACCACCGGGACGGGACGCCTACGAGCAGTACTTC	CSARGSPPGRDAYEQYF
TRBV12-3/TRBV12-4	TRBJ1-2	-	-	TGTGCCAGCAGTTCCCCAGATAACTATGGCTACACCTTC	CASSSPDNYGYTF
TRBV5-5	TRBJ2-2	-	few	TGTGCCAGCAGCTCCGGCCGGGCCCTCGCGAACACCGGGGAGCTGTTTTTT	CASSSGRALANTGELFF
TRBV6-5	TRBJ1-2	TRBD1	many	TGTGCCAGCAGGCCTACAGGGGGTAGGAACTATGGCTACACCTTC	CASRPTGGRNYGYTF
TRBV10-1	TRBJ2-3	TRBD2	-	TGCGCCAGCCAGATCCTGGCGGGGGGCACAGATACGCAGTATTTT	CASQILAGGTDTQYF
TRBV5-1	TRBJ2-3	-	many	TGCGCCAGCAGCTTGGTCTTGACAGGAACAGATACGCAGTATTTT	CASSLVLTGTDTQYF
TRBV11-2	TRBJ2-3	-	many	TGTGCCAGCAGCTTTGAGGGAGGTACGCAGTATTTT	CASSFEGGTQYF
TRBV27	TRBJ2-7	-	few	TGTGCCAGCAGCGTCCGGGACAACACCTACGAGCAGTACTTC	CASSVRDNTYEQYF
TRBV12-3/TRBV12-4	TRBJ2-1	-	many	TGTGCCAGCAGTACCAATACAGGGAATGAGCAGTTCTTC	CASSTNTGNEQFF
TRBV11-1	TRBJ2-3	-	few	TGTGCCAGCAGCTCTCAATTCGTCGGCACAGATACGCAGTATTTT	CASSSQFVGTDTQYF
TRBV24-1	TRBJ2-3	TRBD1	-	TGTGCCACCAGTGACCACCCGGGACAGGGAGGGAAGGCAGATACGCAGTATTTT	CATSDHPGQGGKADTQYF
TRBV2	TRBJ2-3	-	few	TGTGCCAGCAGTAGTAGCGGCGCGGTCGGGACAGATACGCAGTATTTT	CASSSSGAVGTDTQYF
TRBV3-1	TRBJ2-5	TRBD1	-	TGTGCCAGCAGCCAAGGGACAGGACCCAAGAACACCCAGTACTTC	CASSQGTGPKNTQYF
TRBV20-1	TRBJ1-5	-	-	TGCAGTGCCAGGAGGGGGGACTCACGGCCCCAGCATTTT	CSARRGDSRPQHF
TRBV5-5	TRBJ1-2	-	many	TGTGCCAGCAGCTACAACAGAGCTGGCTACACCTTC	CASSYNRAGYTF
TRBV6-2/TRBV6-3	TRBJ2-1	-	-	TGTGCCAGCAATCTAGATGCCTACAATGAGCAGTTCTTC	CASNLDAYNEQFF
TRBV2	TRBJ2-1	-	-	TGTGCCAGCAGTGAAGAGCGAGGTGACAATGAGCAGTTCTTC	CASSEERGDNEQFF
TRBV7-6	TRBJ1-1	-	few	TGTGCCAGCAGCTTAGGTGCCAGAGAGACTTTCTTT	CASSLGARETFF
TRBV5-1	TRBJ1-2	TRBD1	few	TGCGCCAGCAGCTACCAGGGGGCGGATGGCTACACCTTC	CASSYQGADGYTF
TRBV12-3/TRBV12-4	TRBJ1-2	-	few	TGTGCCAGCAGGGGACTCCGGGACCCAGCCCCCTATGGCTACACCTTC	CASRGLRDPAPYGYTF
TRBV9	TRBJ1-1	TRBD1	many	TGTGCCAGCAGCGCTGCAGGGGGAACTGAAGCTTTCTTT	CASSAAGGTEAFF
TRBV2	TRBJ1-5	TRBD1	-	TGTGCCAGCGCCGACAGGGGGGAGAGTCAGCCCCAGCATTTT	CASADRGESQPQHF
TRBV18	TRBJ2-1	TRBD1	few	TGTGCCAGCTCACCACCTGGGACAGGGCCAGGGGGTGAGCAGTTCTTC	CASSPPGTGPGGEQFF
TRBV12-3/TRBV12-4	TRBJ1-2	TRBD1	many	TGTGCCAGCAGTCCCCGGGACAGATCTAACTATGGCTACACCTTC	CASSPRDRSNYGYTF
TRBV9	TRBJ2-1	-	few	TGTGCCAGCAGCCAACGGGAGTTTCTAGCGAGGGTTGTAAATGAGCAGTTCTTC	CASSQREFLARVVNEQFF